The 20 T cell receptor beta chains presented below share a single source sample, sequenced in a study of siplizumab effects on memory and regulatory T cells. The repertoire was sequenced with immunoSEQ multiplex PCR; TCRdb's copy has only in-frame clones and lacks some. The sample holds roughly 100,000 clones; about 93% are singletons and the top ten take around 0.29%. Source material: CD4+ T cells sorted from blood. The source is a human donor in good health.

This clone was seen only a few times. This sequence joins TRBV7-8 and TRBJ1-6; D gene unclear. V was shortened by 1 base and J by 9 bases, with 13 bases between the two germline ends. The V gene's germline CDR1 is SGHVS and CDR2 FQNEAQ. The CDR3 extends over 15 amino acids. The DNA for the CDR3 is TGTGCCAGCAGCTTAGTGGCAGCCTGGAGTTCACCCCTCCACTTT. Residues: CASSLVAAWSSPLHF.

As DNA, the CDR3 is TGTGCCAGCTCACCAAGGAGAGACGAGCAGTACTTC. Translated: CASSPRRDEQYF. This chain connects TRBV18 to TRBJ2-7; no clear D. CDR3 length equals 12 residues. Trimming removed 2 bases at V and 5 bases at J, with 7 bases between. The germline gives CDR1 KGHSH, CDR2 LQKENI.

The rearrangement uses TRBV7-9 and TRBJ1-6, with D perhaps TRBD1 (6 bases). The V gene lost 5 bases and the J gene lost 9 bases, with 14 bases spanning the gap. Germline V gene data show CDR1 as SEHNR and CDR2 as FQNEAQ (reference sequence). The CDR3 totals 14 residues. CDR3 sequence: CASSPQGEGSPLHF. In DNA, the CDR3 is TGTGCCAGCAGCCCACAGGGAGAGGGTTCACCCCTCCACTTT.

V and J are TRBV18 and TRBJ1-2; D remains ambiguous. CDR1 is KGHSH and CDR2 is LQKENI in the germline V gene. The V end was cut by 2 bases, the J end by 4 bases, with 20 bases between. CDR3 length: 17 residues. This chain's CDR3 is CASSPSRTIDGIYGYTF. For the CDR3, the DNA is TGTGCCAGCTCACCAAGTCGAACGATAGACGGAATCTATGGCTACACCTTC. Drawing the rest from reference TRBV18 and TRBJ1-2, the complete variable domain is NAGVMQNPRHLVRRRGQEARLRCSPMKGHSHVYWYRQLPEEGLKFMVYLQKENIIDESGMPKERFSAEFPKEGPSILRIQQVVRGDSAAYFCASSPSRTIDGIYGYTFGSGTRLTVV.

The chain carries TRBV19 and TRBJ2-2; unclear D gene. The CDR3 consists of 14 residues. V lost 7 bases to trimming and J lost 2 bases, with 11 bases between them. Germline lookup yields CDR1 LNHDA and CDR2 SQIVND (reference sequence). This CDR3 is CASTLRGNTGELFF. CDR3 DNA: TGTGCCAGTACCCTGCGTGGAAACACCGGGGAGCTGTTTTTT. The variable domain in full, with the rest retrieved from reference TRBV19 and TRBJ2-2, is DGGITQSPKYLFRKEGQNVTLSCEQNLNHDAMYWYRQDPGQGLRLIYYSQIVNDFQKGDIAEGYSVSREKKESFPLTVTSAQKNPTAFYLCASTLRGNTGELFFGEGSRLTVL.

The chain links TRBV9 to TRBJ1-2; possibly TRBD1 for D (5 bases). The V gene's germline CDR1 is SGDLS and CDR2 YYNGEE. V lost 0 bases, J lost 4 bases, and 10 bases lay in between. The CDR3 consists of 14 residues. CDR3: CASSVEGFGYGYTF. CDR3 in DNA: TGTGCCAGCAGCGTAGAGGGGTTTGGCTATGGCTACACCTTC.

The V gene is TRBV27, the J gene TRBJ2-3; TRBD2 matches at 8 bases. V shed 5 bases, J shed 7 bases, and the junction held 11 bases outside the gene matches. Germline V gives CDR1 MNHEY, CDR2 SMNVEV (reference sequence). This CDR3 is 15 amino acids long. The CDR3 sequence: CASSPYGAGVNTQYF. The CDR3, as DNA: TGTGCCAGCAGTCCCTATGGAGCGGGGGTAAATACGCAGTATTTT.

With respect to this clone: The junction differs from germline at one of its ends, possibly a read error. This CDR3 is CSVQDTGSYGYTF. CDR3 coding DNA: TGCAGCGTTCAAGATACCGGGAGCTATGGCTACACCTTC. This chain uses TRBV29-1 with TRBJ1-2; unclear D gene. Germline lookup yields CDR1 SQVTM and CDR2 ANQGSEA. The CDR3 sequence is 13 residues long.

This clone showed up just a few times. This chain joins TRBV14 and TRBJ1-2, with D uncertain. Germline loops: CDR1 SGHDN, CDR2 FVKESK. This CDR3 is 11 amino acids long. The V end was cut by 9 bases, the J end by 0 bases, with 5 bases between. As DNA, the CDR3 is TGTGCCAGTGGAACTAACTATGGCTACACCTTC. It is translated as CASGTNYGYTF.

This chain connects TRBV4-1 to TRBJ1-3; D remains unclear. The CDR3 is 16 amino acids. Trimming took off 2 bases at V and 0 bases at J, with 11 bases between the two ends. CDR1 MGHRA and CDR2 YSYEKL come from the germline V gene. In nucleotides, the CDR3 is TGCGCCAGCAGCCAACCCGGACGGACCTCTGGAAACACCATATATTTT. Translated, it gives CASSQPGRTSGNTIYF.

This chain uses TRBV5-1 with TRBJ2-1, with D possibly being TRBD2 (5 bases). Trimming took 3 bases from V and 0 from J, leaving 10 bases between them. This CDR3 has 15 amino acids. The germline gives CDR1 SGHRS, CDR2 YFSETQ. As DNA, the CDR3 is TGCGCCAGCAGCTCAACTAGTAGCTCCTACAATGAGCAGTTCTTC. Its protein product is CASSSTSSSYNEQFF. The whole variable domain, filled in from reference TRBV5-1 and TRBJ2-1, reads KAGVTQTPRYLIKTRGQQVTLSCSPISGHRSVSWYQQTPGQGLQFLFEYFSETQRNKGNFPGRFSGRQFSNSRSEMNVSTLELGDSALYLCASSSTSSSYNEQFFGPGTRLTVL.

J is TRBJ1-1 and V is TRBV30; D is ambiguous. The CDR3 covers 14 residues. Germline V gene lookup returns CDR1 GTSNPN and CDR2 SVGIG (reference sequence). Trimming shortened V by 2 bases and J by 3 bases, and 13 bases separated the two germline ends. CDR3 DNA: TGTGCCTGGAGTACCGACGGCCGCGACACTGAAGCTTTCTTT. Protein: CAWSTDGRDTEAFF.

This clone came up once. The chain combines TRBV27 with TRBJ2-6; TRBD1 aligns across 8 bases. V lost 5 bases to trimming and J lost 4 bases; unmatched junction nucleotides: 10. The CDR3 spans 17 residues. CDR1 MNHEY and CDR2 SMNVEV come from the germline V gene (reference sequence). The CDR3 coding sequence is TGTGCCAGCAGTCCCGGGACAGGTTTTCCCGGGGCCAACGTCCTGACTTTC. Translation gives CASSPGTGFPGANVLTF.

The chain uses TRBV5-4 and TRBJ2-1; 9 bases are shared with TRBD2. Germline V CDR1 and CDR2: SGHNT, YYREEE (reference sequence). Germline trimming cut 0 bases from V and 5 bases from J; bases unmatched to any gene: 3. There are 15 residues in the CDR3. The CDR3 here is CASSLAAGGHNEQFF. In nucleotides, the CDR3 is TGTGCCAGCAGCTTGGCGGCGGGGGGGCACAATGAGCAGTTCTTC.

The CDR3 sequence: CASSLLNTGELFF. Written as DNA, the CDR3 is TGTGCCAGCAGCTTGTTAAACACCGGGGAGCTGTTTTTT. This rearrangement joins TRBV13 to TRBJ2-2; D gene uncertain. CDR3 length equals 13 residues. V lost 3 bases to trimming and J lost 2 bases, with 4 bases between them. Germline V gene lookup returns CDR1 PRHDT and CDR2 FYEKMQ (reference sequence).

The rearrangement links TRBV6-1 to TRBJ1-3, with D uncertain. Germline loops: CDR1 MNHNS, CDR2 SASEGT. This CDR3 spans 15 amino acids. The V gene lost 2 bases and the J gene lost 3 bases, with 11 bases spanning the gap. CDR3 loop: CASSELDWGGNTIYF. DNA for the CDR3: TGTGCCAGCAGTGAATTGGACTGGGGTGGAAACACCATATATTTT.

The chain uses TRBV4-1 and TRBJ1-2; 9 nucleotides match TRBD1. The J segment lost 4 bases and the V segment lost 3 bases, leaving 6 bases of the junction unmatched. CDR1 and CDR2 (germline): MGHRA, YSYEKL. This CDR3 contains 15 residues. DNA of the CDR3: TGCGCCAGCAGCCACCCTCCACAGGGGGCCTATGGCTACACCTTC. It codes for CASSHPPQGAYGYTF.

The chain uses TRBV11-2 and TRBJ2-7; D may be TRBD2 (6 bases). The CDR3 runs to 15 residues. Germline V CDR1 and CDR2: SGHAT, FQNNGV. Trimming removed 5 bases from V and 0 bases from J, with 14 bases in between. CDR3 loop: CASSDRDFFSYEQYF. For the CDR3, the DNA is TGTGCCAGCAGCGATCGGGACTTCTTCTCCTACGAGCAGTACTTC.

J is TRBJ2-3 and V is TRBV7-9, with TRBD2 matching 14 bases. The CDR3 consists of 18 residues. Germline values: CDR1 SEHNR, CDR2 FQNEAQ (reference sequence). The junction had 9 bases not matched to a gene; V was cut back by 2 bases and J by 5 bases. The CDR3 sequence is CASSLKGLAGVFIDTQYF. The CDR3 DNA reads as TGTGCCAGCAGCTTAAAGGGACTAGCGGGAGTTTTTATAGATACGCAGTATTTT.

This clone was seen only a few times. The chain carries TRBV5-6 and TRBJ2-3; D is undetermined. The germline V gene has CDR1 SGHDT and CDR2 YYEEEE. This CDR3 is 13 amino acids long. V lost 1 base and J 3 bases, leaving 6 bases between the germline ends. CDR3 amino acids: CASSLRVTDTQYF. The CDR3 region has the DNA TGTGCCAGCAGCTTGAGAGTTACAGATACGCAGTATTTT.